These T cell receptor beta chains were read from a single sample in a study of human thymus T cells. Assay used: immunoSEQ multiplex PCR; TCRdb lists only in-frame clones, some missing. The table has 120,000 or so clones, more than 90% seen once. Sequencing used thymus tissue. These receptors originate from a boy under two years old with a congenital heart defect but otherwise immunologically healthy. Both conserved end residues are part of each CDR3. A D gene is named only where the DNA matches it firmly. Size is omitted from some rows. Given values are once, few, many or a class for expanded clones.

>TRBV9|.|.|TRBJ1-3
CASSPRGRDLGNTIYF
TGTGCCAGCAGCCCCCGAGGGCGCGATTTGGGAAACACCATATATTTT
>TRBV6-1|.|few|TRBJ1-5
CASSELRFNQPQHF
TGTGCCAGCAGTGAACTGAGATTCAATCAGCCCCAGCATTTT
>TRBV27|.|.|TRBJ1-4
CASSLTIGSTNEKLFF
TGTGCCAGCAGTTTAACGATAGGATCAACTAATGAAAAACTGTTTTTT
>TRBV4-3|TRBD2|.|TRBJ2-2
CASSPTWTSSTGELFF
TGCGCCAGCAGCCCTACTTGGACTAGCAGCACCGGGGAGCTGTTTTTT
>TRBV2|.|.|TRBJ2-2
CASSRSGVNTGELFF
TGTGCCAGCAGTCGATCCGGGGTAAACACCGGGGAGCTGTTTTTT
>TRBV5-6|TRBD1|.|TRBJ2-7
CASSLGWPGGSYEQYF
TGTGCCAGCAGCTTGGGGTGGCCAGGGGGCTCCTACGAGCAGTACTTC
>TRBV7-2|TRBD1|few|TRBJ1-6
CASTPGTGDSPLHF
TGTGCCAGCACCCCCGGGACAGGGGATTCACCCCTCCACTTT
>TRBV27|.|.|TRBJ2-7
CASKTRGFSYEQYF
TGTGCCAGCAAGACCAGGGGCTTCTCCTACGAGCAGTACTTC
>TRBV7-2|TRBD2|once|TRBJ2-3
CASSPDGLARADTQYF
TGTGCCAGCAGCCCCGACGGACTAGCTCGCGCAGATACGCAGTATTTT
>TRBV4-1|.|.|TRBJ2-7
CASSQKEGATPYEQYF
TGCGCCAGCAGCCAAAAGGAGGGAGCCACCCCCTACGAGCAGTACTTC
>TRBV11-2|.|.|TRBJ2-4
CASSYRGKNIQYF
TGTGCCAGCAGCTACCGGGGCAAAAACATTCAGTACTTC
>TRBV4-2|.|.|TRBJ2-7
CASSQDTGRAYEQYF
TGTGCCAGCAGCCAAGATACGGGGAGAGCCTACGAGCAGTACTTC
>TRBV4-2|.|.|TRBJ2-3
CASSQAGPPESTDTQYF
TGTGCCAGCAGCCAGGCAGGACCCCCCGAGAGCACAGATACGCAGTATTTT
>TRBV28|.|.|TRBJ2-5
CASAGGAGERETQYF
TGTGCCAGCGCAGGAGGGGCTGGAGAAAGGGAGACCCAGTACTTC
>TRBV7-3|.|.|TRBJ1-2
CASSLIPGTGYTF
TGTGCCAGCAGCTTAATACCAGGGACCGGCTACACCTTC